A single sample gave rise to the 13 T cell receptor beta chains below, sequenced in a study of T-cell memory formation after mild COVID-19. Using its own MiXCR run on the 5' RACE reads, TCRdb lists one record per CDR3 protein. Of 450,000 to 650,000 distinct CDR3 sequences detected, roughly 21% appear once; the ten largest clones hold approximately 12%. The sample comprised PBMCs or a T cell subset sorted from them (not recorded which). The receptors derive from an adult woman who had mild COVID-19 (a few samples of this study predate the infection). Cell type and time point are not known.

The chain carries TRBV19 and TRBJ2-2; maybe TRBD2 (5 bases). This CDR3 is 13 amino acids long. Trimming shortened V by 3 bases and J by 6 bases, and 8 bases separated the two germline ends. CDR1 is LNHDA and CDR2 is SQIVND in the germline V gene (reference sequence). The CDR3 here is CASSISGAGELFF. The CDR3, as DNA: TGTGCCAGTAGTATTTCCGGGGCCGGGGAGCTGTTTTTT.

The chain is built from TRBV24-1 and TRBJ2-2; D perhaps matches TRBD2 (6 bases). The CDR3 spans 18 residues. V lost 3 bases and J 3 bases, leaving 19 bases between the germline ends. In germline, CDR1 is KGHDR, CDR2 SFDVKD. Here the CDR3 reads CATSDPSPAGFDTGELFF. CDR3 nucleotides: TGTGCCACCAGTGATCCCAGCCCGGCGGGATTCGACACCGGGGAGCTGTTTTTT.

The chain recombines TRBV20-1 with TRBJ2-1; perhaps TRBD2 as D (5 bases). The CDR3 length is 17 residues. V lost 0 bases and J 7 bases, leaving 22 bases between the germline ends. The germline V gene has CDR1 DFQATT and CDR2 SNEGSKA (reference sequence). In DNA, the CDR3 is TGCAGTGCTAGAGATCGTGAGCGAGGTTCGACTATTAATGAGCAGTTCTTC. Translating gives CSARDRERGSTINEQFF.

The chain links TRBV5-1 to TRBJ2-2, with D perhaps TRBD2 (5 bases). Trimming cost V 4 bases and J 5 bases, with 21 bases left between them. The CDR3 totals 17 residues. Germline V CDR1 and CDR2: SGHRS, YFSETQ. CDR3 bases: TGCGCCAGCAGCATACGGACTCCCATAGTTGGGACCGGGGAGCTGTTTTTT. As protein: CASSIRTPIVGTGELFF.

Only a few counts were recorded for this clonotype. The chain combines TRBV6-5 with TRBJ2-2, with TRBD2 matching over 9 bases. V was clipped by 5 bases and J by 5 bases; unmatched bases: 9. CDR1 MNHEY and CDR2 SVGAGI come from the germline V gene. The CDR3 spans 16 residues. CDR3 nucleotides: TGTGCCAGCAGTCCTATAGCGGGAGTTACAACCGGGGAGCTGTTTTTT. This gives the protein CASSPIAGVTTGELFF.

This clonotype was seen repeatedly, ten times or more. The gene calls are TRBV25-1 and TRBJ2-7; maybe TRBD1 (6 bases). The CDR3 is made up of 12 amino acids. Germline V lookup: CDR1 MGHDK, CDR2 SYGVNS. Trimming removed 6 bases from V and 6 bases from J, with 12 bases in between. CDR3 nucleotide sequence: TGTGCCAGCAGACAGGGATTCCGCGAGCAGTACTTC. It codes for CASRQGFREQYF.

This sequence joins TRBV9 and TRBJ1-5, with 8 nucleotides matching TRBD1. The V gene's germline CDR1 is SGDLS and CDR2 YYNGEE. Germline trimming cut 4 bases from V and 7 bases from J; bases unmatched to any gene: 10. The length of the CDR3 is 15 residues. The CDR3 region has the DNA TGTGCCAGCAGCCCCGGGGCAGGGGGCTGGCAGCCCCAGCATTTT. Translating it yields CASSPGAGGWQPQHF.

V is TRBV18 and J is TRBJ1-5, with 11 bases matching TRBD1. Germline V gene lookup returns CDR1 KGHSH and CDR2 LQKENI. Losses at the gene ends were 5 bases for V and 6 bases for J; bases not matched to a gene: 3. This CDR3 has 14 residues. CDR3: CASSGQGAGQPQHF. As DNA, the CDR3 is TGTGCCAGCTCAGGACAGGGGGCCGGTCAGCCCCAGCATTTT.

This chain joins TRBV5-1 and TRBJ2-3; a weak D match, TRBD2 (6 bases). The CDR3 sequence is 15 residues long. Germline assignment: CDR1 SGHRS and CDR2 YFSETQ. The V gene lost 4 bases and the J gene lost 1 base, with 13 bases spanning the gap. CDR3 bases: TGCGCCAGCAGCAGTGTCGGCGGGGGCACAGATACGCAGTATTTT. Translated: CASSSVGGGTDTQYF.

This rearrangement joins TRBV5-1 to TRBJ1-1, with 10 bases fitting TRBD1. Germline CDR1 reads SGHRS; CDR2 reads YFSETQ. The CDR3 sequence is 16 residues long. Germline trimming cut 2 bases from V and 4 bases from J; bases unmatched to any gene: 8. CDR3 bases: TGCGCCAGCAGCTTCTCCGTGGGACAGGGGTCCACTGAAGCTTTCTTT. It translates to CASSFSVGQGSTEAFF.

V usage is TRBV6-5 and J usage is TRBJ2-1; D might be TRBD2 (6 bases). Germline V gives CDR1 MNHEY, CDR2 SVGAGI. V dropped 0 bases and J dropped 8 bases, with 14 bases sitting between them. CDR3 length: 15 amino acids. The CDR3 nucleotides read TGTGCCAGCAGTTACTCGGGGCGGGGCTGGGATGAGCAGTTCTTC. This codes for CASSYSGRGWDEQFF.

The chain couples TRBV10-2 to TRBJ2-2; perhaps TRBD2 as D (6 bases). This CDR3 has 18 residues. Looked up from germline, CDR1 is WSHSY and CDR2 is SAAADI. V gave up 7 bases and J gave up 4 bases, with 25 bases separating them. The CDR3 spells CASTPPASAGSVTGELFF. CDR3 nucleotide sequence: TGCGCCAGCACCCCACCGGCAAGCGCGGGATCCGTCACCGGGGAGCTGTTTTTT.

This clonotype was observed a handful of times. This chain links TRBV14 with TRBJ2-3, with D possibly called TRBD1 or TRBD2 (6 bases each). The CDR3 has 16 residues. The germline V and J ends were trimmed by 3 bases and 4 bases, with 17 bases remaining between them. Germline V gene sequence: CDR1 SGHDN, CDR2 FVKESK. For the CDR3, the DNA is TGTGCCAGCAGCCATTTTACCGGAGGGGGTCCAGATACGCAGTATTTT. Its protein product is CASSHFTGGGPDTQYF.